These 24 T cell receptor beta chains share one sample of origin, sequenced in a study of T cells in tuberculosis. TCRdb's copy holds only in-frame clones and misses some; the assay was immunoSEQ multiplex PCR. The table has about 43,000 clones, around 94% seen once; the top ten hold under 2%. Sequences were obtained from PBMCs. Receptor source: a donor aged 10-29 years with latent tuberculosis or without tuberculosis infection. Some clones in this sample may be carry-over from other donors' samples.

This sequence joins TRBV2 and TRBJ2-7; 10 nucleotides match TRBD2. Germline CDR1 reads SNHLY; CDR2 reads FYNNEI. The V and J ends lost 6 bases and 6 bases, in that order; junction bases with no gene match: 17. There are 17 residues in the CDR3. The CDR3 DNA follows: TGTGCCAGCAGACAGGTGCCTAGCGGGGGATCACTACGCGAGCAGTACTTC. Translated: CASRQVPSGGSLREQYF.

The chain joins TRBV19 to TRBJ2-1, with a weak D call TRBD2 (7 bases). The CDR3 runs 15 residues. V gave up 7 bases and J gave up 2 bases, with 15 bases separating them. CDR1 LNHDA and CDR2 SQIVND come from the germline V gene (reference sequence). The CDR3 DNA sequence: TGTGCCAGTAAGCCGGGGGGCGACGCCTACAATGAGCAGTTCTTC. It encodes CASKPGGDAYNEQFF.

This chain connects TRBV9 to TRBJ2-1; TRBD2 matches at 10 bases. This CDR3 is 13 amino acids long. J gave up 10 bases and V 2 bases, and 3 bases lay outside the gene matches. Germline loops: CDR1 SGDLS, CDR2 YYNGEE. The CDR3 bases are TGTGCCAGCAGCGTTACTAGCGGGATGGAGCAGTTCTTC. Protein: CASSVTSGMEQFF.

The V and J genes are TRBV9 and TRBJ2-2; 7 bases line up with TRBD1. Germline V gene lookup returns CDR1 SGDLS and CDR2 YYNGEE. J lost 6 bases, V lost 2 bases, and 4 bases had no gene match. The CDR3 runs 14 residues. As DNA, the CDR3 is TGTGCCAGCAGCGTCCTCCAGGGGGCCGGGGAGCTGTTTTTT. Translating gives CASSVLQGAGELFF.

The rearrangement joins TRBV14 to TRBJ1-1; perhaps TRBD1 as D (5 bases). Germline CDR1 and CDR2: SGHDN and FVKESK. The CDR3 runs 16 residues. Trimming shortened V by 0 bases and J by 6 bases, and 17 bases separated the two germline ends. The CDR3 spells CASSQDVRRGISEAFF. For the CDR3, the DNA is TGTGCCAGCAGCCAAGATGTCAGGAGGGGAATCTCTGAAGCTTTCTTT.

The J gene is TRBJ1-5, the V gene TRBV28, with D possibly matching TRBD1 (5 bases). There are 15 residues in the CDR3. V lost 6 bases and J lost 0, with 12 bases in between. The V gene's germline CDR1 is MDHEN and CDR2 SYDVKM. The CDR3 nucleotides read TGTGCCAGCAGCCGAAAGACAGATAGCAATCAGCCCCAGCATTTT. Its translation: CASSRKTDSNQPQHF.

The V call is TRBV7-9, the J call TRBJ1-5; a weak D match, TRBD1 (6 bases). Germline CDR1 and CDR2: SEHNR and FQNEAQ (reference sequence). The CDR3 has 13 residues. Trimming took 5 bases from V and 7 from J, leaving 12 bases between them. The CDR3, as DNA: TGTGCCAGCAGCAGCGGGGGGGGCCAGCCCCAGCATTTT. Translating gives CASSSGGGQPQHF.

The genes are TRBV6-4 and TRBJ2-7, with D perhaps matching TRBD1 (6 bases). The germline V gene encodes CDR1 MRHNA and CDR2 SNTAGT. The ends were cut back, 6 bases at V and 0 bases at J, with 12 bases in the middle. The CDR3 contains 14 residues. The CDR3 here is CASRRTVFSYEQYF. Here the CDR3 DNA reads TGTGCCAGCAGACGGACAGTATTCTCCTACGAGCAGTACTTC.

This chain uses TRBV30 with TRBJ2-5; 7 bases line up with TRBD1. J lost 4 bases, V lost 1 base, and 0 bases had no gene match. The CDR3 length is 12 residues. Germline V gene data show CDR1 as GTSNPN and CDR2 as SVGIG (reference sequence). CDR3 bases: TGTGCCTGGAGTGGGACAGGAGAGACCCAGTACTTC. It codes for CAWSGTGETQYF. Variable domain in full (rest from reference TRBV30 and TRBJ2-5): SQTIHQWPATLVQPVGSPLSLECTVEGTSNPNLYWYRQAAGRGLQLLFYSVGIGQISSEVPQNLSASRPQDRQFILSSKKLLLSDSGFYLCAWSGTGETQYFGPGTRLLVL.

The V and J genes are TRBV2 and TRBJ2-7, with 11 positions matching TRBD2. Germline V gives CDR1 SNHLY, CDR2 FYNNEI. Trimming took 4 bases from V and 5 from J; bases not matched to a gene: 7. This CDR3 has 15 residues. CDR3 DNA: TGTGCCAGCAGTGTAGAGACTAGCGGGATCAACGAGCAGTACTTC. Translation: CASSVETSGINEQYF.

This chain links TRBV29-1 with TRBJ1-2, with a tentative D call TRBD1 (6 bases). V gave up 7 bases and J gave up 0 bases, with 15 bases separating them. Germline loops: CDR1 SQVTM, CDR2 ANQGSEA. This CDR3 is built from 14 residues. For the CDR3, the DNA is TGCAGCGCCGGACAGCGATCCTCTAACTATGGCTACACCTTC. This encodes CSAGQRSSNYGYTF.

This chain links TRBV7-9 with TRBJ1-4; D gene unclear. Between the trimmed V and J ends, which lost 5 bases and 1 base, there was a span of 8 bases. Germline V CDR1 and CDR2: SEHNR, FQNEAQ (reference sequence). The CDR3 loop spans 14 amino acids. The CDR3 protein is CASSKRETNEKLFF. The CDR3 nucleotides read TGTGCCAGCAGCAAGAGGGAAACTAATGAAAAACTGTTTTTT.

The chain has TRBV6-5 and TRBJ2-7; the match to TRBD2 covers 8 bases. The CDR3 has 13 residues. With 6 bases clipped from V and 7 bases from J, the junction kept 8 bases outside the gene matches. CDR1 is MNHEY, CDR2 SVGAGI, per germline. The CDR3 reads CASSWAGGGEQYF. The CDR3 DNA reads as TGTGCCAGCAGCTGGGCGGGAGGAGGTGAGCAGTACTTC.

This clone has a single count. V is TRBV12-2 and J is TRBJ1-4; TRBD1, the table's D call, lacks a check against the DNA. TRBV12-2 is marked as a pseudogene. The CDR3 has 17 residues. The CDR3 DNA is TGTGCAAGTCGCTTACCGGGACAGGGCAGAGGTAATGAAAAACTGTTTTTT. Translation gives CASRLPGQGRGNEKLFF.

V usage is TRBV6-1 and J usage is TRBJ2-6, with a weak D call TRBD1 (6 bases). The CDR3 totals 16 residues. Trimming stripped 2 bases from V and 0 bases from J, with 8 bases between. The germline CDR1 and CDR2 sequences are MNHNS and SASEGT. The CDR3 DNA is TGTGCCAGCAGTGAACAGGACAGCTCTGGGGCCAACGTCCTGACTTTC. Translated, it gives CASSEQDSSGANVLTF.

The chain carries TRBV4-3 and TRBJ2-1, with D tentatively TRBD2 (6 bases). The V and J ends lost 4 bases and 4 bases respectively, with 20 bases between them. Germline lookup yields CDR1 LGHNA and CDR2 YSLEER. This CDR3 has 17 residues. DNA of the CDR3: TGCGCCAGCAGCCTAAGCTCCGGGACGGAGGGATACAATGAGCAGTTCTTC. Translation: CASSLSSGTEGYNEQFF.

The chain uses TRBV18 and TRBJ2-5, with 7 bases matching TRBD1. This CDR3 region has 16 residues. The germline gives CDR1 KGHSH, CDR2 LQKENI. The junction had 7 bases not matched to a gene; V was cut back by 0 bases and J by 3 bases. CDR3 nucleotides: TGTGCCAGCTCACCACCAAACAGGGGAGCCGAAGAGACCCAGTACTTC. The encoded protein is CASSPPNRGAEETQYF.

This chain joins TRBV28 and TRBJ1-5; the match to TRBD1 covers 9 bases. The CDR3 has 14 residues. With V trimmed by 6 bases and J by 0 bases, 0 bases remained unmatched. Germline assignment: CDR1 MDHEN and CDR2 SYDVKM. The CDR3 bases are TGTGCCAGCAGACAGGGGGCTAGCAATCAGCCCCAGCATTTT. It encodes CASRQGASNQPQHF.

The V gene is TRBV13, the J gene TRBJ1-1; D ambiguous. This CDR3 comprises 13 residues. Looked up from germline, CDR1 is PRHDT and CDR2 is FYEKMQ (reference sequence). Deletions cut 1 base from V and 4 bases from J, with 7 bases between. The CDR3 nucleotides are TGTGCCAGCAGCTTAGTCGGTGGCACTGAAGCTTTCTTT. Protein product: CASSLVGGTEAFF.

The chain has TRBV6-5 and TRBJ2-1, with TRBD2 matching over 10 bases. The trim removed 2 bases at V and 1 base at J, leaving 2 bases unmatched. The CDR3 is made up of 16 amino acids. Germline V gene lookup returns CDR1 MNHEY and CDR2 SVGAGI. Here the CDR3 DNA reads TGTGCCAGCAGTTACCGAGCGGGAGGGTCCTACAATGAGCAGTTCTTC. It encodes CASSYRAGGSYNEQFF.

The chain has TRBV4-3 and TRBJ2-7; no clear D. Trimming left V 1 base short and J 3 bases short, with 13 bases between. The CDR3 sequence is 15 residues long. Germline CDR1 is LGHNA and CDR2 is YSLEER. CDR3 sequence reads: CASSQVLLSHYEQYF. Here the CDR3 DNA reads TGCGCCAGCAGCCAAGTGTTACTTTCCCACTACGAGCAGTACTTC.

This CDR3 reads CAISVQGLGTGELFF. CDR3 nucleotides: TGTGCCATCAGTGTACAGGGGCTGGGCACCGGGGAGCTGTTTTTT. The chain recombines TRBV10-3 with TRBJ2-2, with 7 bases that match TRBD1. The CDR3 sequence is 15 residues long. CDR1 is ENHRY, CDR2 SYGVKD, per germline. J was trimmed by 4 bases and V by 4 bases; bases with no gene match: 6.

The rearrangement joins TRBV7-6 to TRBJ1-1; D gene unclear. CDR1 and CDR2 from the germline V gene are SGHVS and FNYEAQ. V was clipped by 3 bases and J by 1 base, with 12 bases between them. The CDR3 contains 15 residues. As DNA, the CDR3 is TGTGCCAGCAGCTTTAATCCCCAGGAGAACACTGAAGCTTTCTTT. Encoded protein: CASSFNPQENTEAFF.

This clone was recorded only once. This chain links TRBV7-8 with TRBJ1-4; tentatively, D is TRBD1 (6 bases). CDR3 length: 16 residues. The V and J ends lost 2 bases and 9 bases respectively, with 19 bases between them. Germline CDR1 SGHVS, CDR2 FQNEAQ. CDR3 DNA: TGTGCCAGCAGCTTAAGGGGGGGGCAGATGGGCCAAAAACTGTTTTTT. It is translated as CASSLRGGQMGQKLFF.